This T cell receptor (beta chain) came from a study of blood T cell repertoires in COVID-19. The assay was immunoSEQ multiplex PCR, and TCRdb's table has in-frame clones only and misses some. The sample shows around 70,000 clones, about four fifths of them seen only once. The CDR3 is 14 amino acids. From germline, CDR1 is MNHEY and CDR2 SVGAGI. The V gene end was trimmed by 6 bases and the J gene end by 7 bases; junction bases not matched to a gene: 8. This receptor was taken from a human donor in a cohort sampled during active COVID-19. What was sequenced was peripheral blood. The V call is TRBV6-5, the J call TRBJ2-7, with TRBD1 matching over 11 bases. The CDR3 DNA reads TGTGCCAGCAGGGGGGACAGGGGGTTGCGGGAGCAGTACTTC. Its translation: CASRGDRGLREQYF.